The clone carrying this T cell receptor beta chain appeared a few times. Its cognate antigen is unknown. The data stem from a study of T cell repertoires in cytomegalovirus infection. Study-wide results and caveats: Clonotype analysis showed dominance of the ex vivo response by HLA-C-restricted CMV-specific TCR beta clonotypes.

Per germline, CDR1 SGHTA and CDR2 FQGNSA. The V gene end was trimmed by 6 bases and the J gene end by 6 bases; junction bases not matched to a gene: 3. The CDR3 runs to 13 residues. MiXCR was run by TCRdb on the reads, yielding one entry per CDR3 protein. The sample holds 300,000 to 450,000 distinct CDR3 sequences, 15% to 20% seen once. Sequencing was carried out using PBMCs. The chain uses TRBV7-2 and TRBJ1-4; TRBD1 matches 8 bases. This clonotype was sampled from a human donor in good health (CMV status not recorded). Some clones in this sample may be carry-over from other donors' samples. The CDR3 nucleotides are TGTGCCAGCAGTCGACAGGGGTATGAAAAACTGTTTTTT. It encodes CASSRQGYEKLFF.